These T cell receptor beta chains were read from a single sample in a study of identifying expanded T cells in peripheral blood. Assay used: immunoSEQ multiplex PCR; TCRdb lists only in-frame clones, some missing. The sample has roughly 100,000 clones; 70% to 90% are singletons. Sequencing was performed on blood. These receptors came from a person aged 18 to 75 in good health. CDR3s include the opening cysteine and the closing phenylalanine or tryptophan. Fields, in order: D gene, V gene, clone size, J gene, CDR3 protein, CDR3 DNA. D genes are given only for firm matches. Clone size is stated in some rows and not others, as once, few, many or a class when expanded.

D gene: TRBD1
V gene: TRBV7-2
clone size: -
J gene: TRBJ1-1
CDR3 protein: CASSARQGTEAFF
CDR3 DNA: TGTGCCAGCAGCGCAAGACAGGGCACTGAAGCTTTCTTT

D gene: TRBD1
V gene: TRBV18
clone size: -
J gene: TRBJ2-3
CDR3 protein: CASSPRTGAIDTQYF
CDR3 DNA: TGTGCCAGCTCGCCGAGGACAGGGGCGATAGATACGCAGTATTTT

D gene: TRBD1
V gene: TRBV6-5
clone size: once
J gene: TRBJ1-4
CDR3 protein: CASGTGDLLGEKLFF
CDR3 DNA: TGTGCCAGCGGGACAGGGGATCTCTTGGGTGAAAAACTGTTTTTT

D gene: TRBD1
V gene: TRBV19
clone size: -
J gene: TRBJ2-3
CDR3 protein: CASRRGQGGDTQYF
CDR3 DNA: TGTGCCAGTAGGAGAGGACAGGGCGGGGATACGCAGTATTTT

D gene: -
V gene: TRBV5-5
clone size: -
J gene: TRBJ1-1
CDR3 protein: CASSLDGLGTEAFF
CDR3 DNA: TGTGCCAGCAGCTTGGATGGTTTGGGCACTGAAGCTTTCTTT

D gene: -
V gene: TRBV27
clone size: -
J gene: TRBJ1-4
CDR3 protein: CASSSWTPTTNEKLFF
CDR3 DNA: TGTGCCAGCAGTTCCTGGACACCAACAACTAATGAAAAACTGTTTTTT

D gene: -
V gene: TRBV15
clone size: -
J gene: TRBJ2-1
CDR3 protein: CATSRGASAWQFF
CDR3 DNA: TGTGCCACCAGCCGTGGGGCTTCGGCGTGGCAGTTCTTC

D gene: -
V gene: TRBV7-2
clone size: once
J gene: TRBJ1-2
CDR3 protein: CASSPGPSGYGYTF
CDR3 DNA: TGTGCCAGCAGTCCTGGCCCGTCGGGCTATGGCTACACCTTC

D gene: TRBD2
V gene: TRBV25-1
clone size: -
J gene: TRBJ2-7
CDR3 protein: CASSEWLAAPYEQYF
CDR3 DNA: TGTGCCAGCAGTGAATGGCTAGCGGCTCCCTACGAGCAGTACTTC

D gene: TRBD1
V gene: TRBV18
clone size: -
J gene: TRBJ2-1
CDR3 protein: CASSPRSGTGGHNEQFF
CDR3 DNA: TGTGCCAGCTCACCCCGCTCAGGGACAGGAGGACACAATGAGCAGTTCTTC

D gene: TRBD1
V gene: TRBV9
clone size: -
J gene: TRBJ1-6
CDR3 protein: CASSPRDRLGSPLHF
CDR3 DNA: TGTGCCAGCAGCCCCCGGGACAGGTTGGGTTCACCCCTCCACTTT

D gene: -
V gene: TRBV7-9
clone size: -
J gene: TRBJ2-7
CDR3 protein: CASSLDVGAGEQYF
CDR3 DNA: TGTGCCAGCAGCTTAGATGTTGGGGCGGGGGAGCAGTACTTC

D gene: -
V gene: TRBV23-1
clone size: few
J gene: TRBJ1-1
CDR3 protein: CASSQWDGAGATEAFF
CDR3 DNA: TGCGCCAGCAGTCAGTGGGACGGAGCAGGGGCCACTGAAGCTTTCTTT

D gene: -
V gene: TRBV2
clone size: few
J gene: TRBJ1-1
CDR3 protein: CATQRQTSNTEAFF
CDR3 DNA: TGTGCCACTCAGAGACAGACTTCGAACACTGAAGCTTTCTTT

D gene: -
V gene: TRBV4-3
clone size: many
J gene: TRBJ2-7
CDR3 protein: CASSHQRGDEQYF
CDR3 DNA: TGCGCCAGCAGCCACCAAAGGGGAGACGAGCAGTACTTC

D gene: -
V gene: TRBV18
clone size: -
J gene: TRBJ1-1
CDR3 protein: CASSRGAALNTEAFF
CDR3 DNA: TGTGCCAGTTCTAGGGGGGCGGCTTTAAACACTGAAGCTTTCTTT

D gene: -
V gene: TRBV18
clone size: -
J gene: TRBJ1-6
CDR3 protein: CASSPKGSSYNSPLHF
CDR3 DNA: TGTGCCAGCTCACCTAAAGGGAGCTCCTATAATTCACCCCTCCACTTT

D gene: -
V gene: TRBV5-4
clone size: -
J gene: TRBJ2-1
CDR3 protein: CASSLEGGWAYNEQFF
CDR3 DNA: TGTGCCAGCAGCTTGGAAGGGGGGTGGGCCTACAATGAGCAGTTCTTC

D gene: -
V gene: TRBV7-9
clone size: -
J gene: TRBJ1-6
CDR3 protein: CASSSGLGSSSDSPLHF
CDR3 DNA: TGTGCCAGCAGCTCCGGCTTGGGCAGCTCTTCTGATTCACCCCTCCACTTT

D gene: TRBD1
V gene: TRBV7-2
clone size: few
J gene: TRBJ1-2
CDR3 protein: CASSKQGSISNYGYTF
CDR3 DNA: TGTGCCAGCAGCAAACAGGGGTCAATATCTAACTATGGCTACACCTTC

D gene: -
V gene: TRBV6-5
clone size: -
J gene: TRBJ2-7
CDR3 protein: CASSYPGQPTYEQYF
CDR3 DNA: TGTGCCAGCAGTTACCCGGGACAACCGACTTACGAGCAGTACTTC

D gene: TRBD2
V gene: TRBV5-6
clone size: once
J gene: TRBJ2-7
CDR3 protein: CASSLATGTSGPYEQYF
CDR3 DNA: TGTGCCAGCAGCTTGGCTACCGGGACTAGCGGGCCCTACGAGCAGTACTTC

D gene: -
V gene: TRBV29-1
clone size: -
J gene: TRBJ1-2
CDR3 protein: CSVEVGVGDYGYTF
CDR3 DNA: TGCAGCGTTGAAGTGGGGGTAGGGGACTATGGCTACACCTTC

D gene: -
V gene: TRBV19
clone size: -
J gene: TRBJ2-5
CDR3 protein: CASTDGHQETQYF
CDR3 DNA: TGTGCCAGTACCGATGGTCATCAAGAGACCCAGTACTTC

D gene: -
V gene: TRBV2
clone size: -
J gene: TRBJ2-2
CDR3 protein: CASSHSDTSGTGELFF
CDR3 DNA: TGTGCCAGCAGCCACTCGGACACATCGGGGACCGGGGAGCTGTTTTTT

D gene: -
V gene: TRBV6-5
clone size: -
J gene: TRBJ2-5
CDR3 protein: CASSRRSETQYF
CDR3 DNA: TGTGCCAGCAGTAGACGATCGGAGACCCAGTACTTC

D gene: TRBD1
V gene: TRBV19
clone size: once
J gene: TRBJ2-7
CDR3 protein: CASIGTAYEQYF
CDR3 DNA: TGTGCCAGTATCGGGACAGCCTACGAGCAGTACTTC

D gene: TRBD1
V gene: TRBV18
clone size: -
J gene: TRBJ1-2
CDR3 protein: CASSPGTGLAYGYTF
CDR3 DNA: TGTGCCAGCTCACCAGGGACAGGGCTCGCCTATGGCTACACCTTC

D gene: -
V gene: TRBV5-1
clone size: -
J gene: TRBJ2-1
CDR3 protein: CASSLDRYNEQFF
CDR3 DNA: TGCGCCAGCAGCTTGGACAGGTACAATGAGCAGTTCTTC

D gene: -
V gene: TRBV6-4
clone size: -
J gene: TRBJ2-1
CDR3 protein: CASSDELSGKQFF
CDR3 DNA: TGTGCCAGCAGTGATGAGCTAAGCGGTAAGCAGTTCTTC

D gene: -
V gene: TRBV11-2
clone size: -
J gene: TRBJ2-1
CDR3 protein: CASSSHLLANEQFF
CDR3 DNA: TGTGCCAGCAGCTCCCACTTACTTGCCAATGAGCAGTTCTTC

D gene: -
V gene: TRBV5-1
clone size: -
J gene: TRBJ1-1
CDR3 protein: CASSLQTGNTEAFF
CDR3 DNA: TGCGCCAGCAGCTTGCAGACAGGGAACACTGAAGCTTTCTTT

D gene: -
V gene: TRBV5-1
clone size: -
J gene: TRBJ2-3
CDR3 protein: CASSPGLVTDTQYF
CDR3 DNA: TGCGCCAGCAGCCCCGGACTCGTCACAGATACGCAGTATTTT

D gene: TRBD2
V gene: TRBV4-3
clone size: -
J gene: TRBJ2-7
CDR3 protein: CASSQEWGGGTYEQYF
CDR3 DNA: TGCGCCAGCAGCCAAGAATGGGGGGGAGGGACCTACGAGCAGTACTTC

D gene: -
V gene: TRBV28
clone size: -
J gene: TRBJ1-1
CDR3 protein: CASTWGRGFAEAFF
CDR3 DNA: TGTGCCAGCACCTGGGGCAGGGGATTTGCTGAAGCTTTCTTT

D gene: TRBD1
V gene: TRBV10-3
clone size: few
J gene: TRBJ1-2
CDR3 protein: CAISPTGTGGFGYTF
CDR3 DNA: TGTGCCATCAGCCCTACCGGGACAGGGGGCTTTGGCTACACCTTC

D gene: -
V gene: TRBV27
clone size: -
J gene: TRBJ2-5
CDR3 protein: CASSGYRRYPQETQYF
CDR3 DNA: TGTGCCAGCAGCGGTTACAGGCGATATCCTCAAGAGACCCAGTACTTC

D gene: -
V gene: TRBV4-3
clone size: -
J gene: TRBJ1-4
CDR3 protein: CASSQDAGDSYEKLFF
CDR3 DNA: TGCGCCAGCAGCCAAGATGCGGGGGATTCATACGAAAAACTGTTTTTT

D gene: -
V gene: TRBV18
clone size: -
J gene: TRBJ1-2
CDR3 protein: CASSPIMSAGTRKGYTF
CDR3 DNA: TGTGCCAGCTCACCAATCATGTCAGCGGGGACCCGCAAAGGCTACACCTTC

D gene: -
V gene: TRBV11-2
clone size: -
J gene: TRBJ2-5
CDR3 protein: CASSLRELGWRETQYF
CDR3 DNA: TGTGCCAGCAGCTTACGAGAACTAGGGTGGCGGGAGACCCAGTACTTC

D gene: TRBD1
V gene: TRBV12-5
clone size: -
J gene: TRBJ1-2
CDR3 protein: CASGLTPPGGAGYTF
CDR3 DNA: TGTGCTAGTGGTTTGACGCCGCCAGGGGGCGCAGGCTACACCTTC

D gene: -
V gene: TRBV30
clone size: once
J gene: TRBJ1-1
CDR3 protein: CAWRLKGNTEAFF
CDR3 DNA: TGTGCCTGGAGGCTAAAGGGCAACACTGAAGCTTTCTTT

D gene: TRBD1
V gene: TRBV29-1
clone size: once
J gene: TRBJ1-2
CDR3 protein: CSVAGTGSRDGYTF
CDR3 DNA: TGCAGCGTGGCCGGGACAGGGAGCCGGGATGGCTACACCTTC

D gene: -
V gene: TRBV9
clone size: -
J gene: TRBJ2-5
CDR3 protein: CASSGAGAQETQYF
CDR3 DNA: TGTGCCAGCAGCGGTGCAGGGGCCCAAGAGACCCAGTACTTC

D gene: TRBD1
V gene: TRBV10-3
clone size: -
J gene: TRBJ2-7
CDR3 protein: CAIREGRGQIYEQYF
CDR3 DNA: TGTGCCATCAGAGAGGGTCGGGGACAGATCTACGAGCAGTACTTC

D gene: -
V gene: TRBV7-8
clone size: few
J gene: TRBJ1-1
CDR3 protein: CASSLGRGNVLNTEAFF
CDR3 DNA: TGTGCCAGCAGCTTAGGACGGGGAAACGTTCTGAACACTGAAGCTTTCTTT

D gene: TRBD1
V gene: TRBV5-1
clone size: -
J gene: TRBJ2-1
CDR3 protein: CASRPQGVRDEQFF
CDR3 DNA: TGCGCCAGCAGACCACAGGGGGTGAGAGATGAGCAGTTCTTC

D gene: TRBD1
V gene: TRBV5-4
clone size: -
J gene: TRBJ1-1
CDR3 protein: CASSSQGGSTEAFF
CDR3 DNA: TGTGCCAGCAGCTCACAGGGGGGGAGCACTGAAGCTTTCTTT

D gene: -
V gene: TRBV6-6
clone size: -
J gene: TRBJ1-2
CDR3 protein: CASGPGGYTF
CDR3 DNA: TGTGCCAGCGGCCCTGGAGGCTACACCTTC

D gene: -
V gene: TRBV5-1
clone size: -
J gene: TRBJ1-5
CDR3 protein: CASSLGGGRQPQHF
CDR3 DNA: TGCGCCAGCAGCTTGGGAGGGGGAAGGCAGCCCCAGCATTTT

D gene: -
V gene: TRBV15
clone size: -
J gene: TRBJ1-2
CDR3 protein: CATSRGGRDGYTF
CDR3 DNA: TGTGCCACCAGCAGAGGCGGGCGCGATGGCTACACCTTC

D gene: TRBD2
V gene: TRBV4-1
clone size: -
J gene: TRBJ2-5
CDR3 protein: CASSGASGGALETQYF
CDR3 DNA: TGCGCCAGCAGCGGGGCTAGCGGGGGGGCCTTGGAGACCCAGTACTTC

D gene: -
V gene: TRBV15
clone size: few
J gene: TRBJ2-3
CDR3 protein: CATSRDISGPPSTDTQYF
CDR3 DNA: TGTGCCACCAGCAGAGATATTTCGGGGCCCCCTAGCACAGATACGCAGTATTTT